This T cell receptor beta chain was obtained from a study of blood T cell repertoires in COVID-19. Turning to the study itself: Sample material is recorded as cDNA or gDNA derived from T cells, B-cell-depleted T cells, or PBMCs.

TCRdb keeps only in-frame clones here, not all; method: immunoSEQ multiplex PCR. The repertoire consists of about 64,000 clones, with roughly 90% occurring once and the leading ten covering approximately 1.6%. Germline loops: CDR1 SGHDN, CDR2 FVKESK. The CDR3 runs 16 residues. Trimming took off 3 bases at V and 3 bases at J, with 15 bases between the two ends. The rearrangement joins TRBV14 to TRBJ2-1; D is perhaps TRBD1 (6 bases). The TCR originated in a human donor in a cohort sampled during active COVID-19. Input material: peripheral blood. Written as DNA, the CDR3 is TGTGCCAGCAGCCAGCCCGGGACACCGAACTACAATGAGCAGTTCTTC. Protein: CASSQPGTPNYNEQFF.